This is a list of T cell receptor beta chains from one sample in a study of cytomegalovirus exposure and HLA in healthy donors. TCRdb's copy holds only in-frame clones and misses some; the assay was immunoSEQ multiplex PCR. The repertoire holds some 150,000 clones, with around four fifths as singletons. The material sequenced was PBMCs. The receptor set was obtained from a woman aged 45-65 years in good health and CMV-seropositive. Both conserved end residues are part of each CDR3. A D gene is named only where the DNA matches it firmly. The size of a clone is reported for some rows only, either as once, few or many, or as a class for expanded clones.

j_gene: TRBJ1-5; v_gene: TRBV29-1; abundance: -; d_gene: -; CDR3aa: CSVFDTGEGDQPQHF; CDR3nt: TGCAGCGTCTTTGATACGGGGGAAGGGGATCAGCCCCAGCATTTT
j_gene: TRBJ1-2; v_gene: TRBV9; abundance: few; d_gene: -; CDR3aa: CASSVGTATNYGYTF; CDR3nt: TGTGCCAGCAGCGTAGGGACAGCGACTAACTATGGCTACACCTTC
j_gene: TRBJ2-5; v_gene: TRBV19; abundance: -; d_gene: -; CDR3aa: CASSSVGAEETQYF; CDR3nt: TGTGCCAGTAGTTCCGTGGGAGCAGAGGAGACCCAGTACTTC
j_gene: TRBJ1-1; v_gene: TRBV10-3; abundance: -; d_gene: -; CDR3aa: CAISEIQDTLKNTEAFF; CDR3nt: TGTGCCATCAGTGAAATCCAGGACACCCTTAAGAACACTGAAGCTTTCTTT
j_gene: TRBJ2-2; v_gene: TRBV15; abundance: -; d_gene: TRBD2; CDR3aa: CATSRGPGGISGGTGELFF; CDR3nt: TGTGCCACCAGCAGAGGCCCCGGCGGGATATCGGGGGGCACCGGGGAGCTGTTTTTT
j_gene: TRBJ2-1; v_gene: TRBV18; abundance: -; d_gene: -; CDR3aa: CASSPLPGADEQFF; CDR3nt: TGTGCCAGCTCACCACTGCCGGGAGCGGATGAGCAGTTCTTC
j_gene: TRBJ2-5; v_gene: TRBV2; abundance: few; d_gene: -; CDR3aa: CASSGLGLETQYF; CDR3nt: TGTGCCAGCAGTGGGTTGGGACTAGAGACCCAGTACTTC
j_gene: TRBJ1-1; v_gene: TRBV29-1; abundance: -; d_gene: -; CDR3aa: CSVDSRERTEAFF; CDR3nt: TGCAGCGTTGACTCCAGGGAACGCACTGAAGCTTTCTTT
j_gene: TRBJ1-3; v_gene: TRBV6-1; abundance: -; d_gene: -; CDR3aa: CASMFGQLGNTIYF; CDR3nt: TGTGCCAGTATGTTTGGGCAATTAGGAAACACCATATATTTT
j_gene: TRBJ2-7; v_gene: TRBV6-5; abundance: -; d_gene: TRBD1; CDR3aa: CASSSPRGYEQYF; CDR3nt: TGTGCCAGCAGTTCACCCAGGGGGTACGAGCAGTACTTC